This T cell receptor beta chain was obtained from a study of OX40 agonist ivuxolimab in advanced cancers. Across the study: Participants averaged approximately 65 years of age (range about 23 to 80) and were less than 85% male. Study-wide results and caveats: CD8+ T cells showed, on average, more clonal expansion than CD4+ cells. Individuals who were partial responders at 0.1-3.0 mg/kg had clonal expansion that ranked among the lowest.

A word on this clone: Its target is not known.

The data were produced by immunoSEQ multiplex PCR, yet TCRdb's version contains in-frame clones alone and is incomplete. Of about 55,000 clones listed, about 88% are singletons. CDR1 and CDR2 from the germline V gene are SGHNT and YYREEE (reference sequence). The junction had 10 bases not matched to a gene; V was cut back by 4 bases and J by 10 bases. This CDR3 contains 16 residues. The chain employs TRBV5-4 and TRBJ2-3; 15 positions match TRBD2. The sample in question was CD4+ or CD8+ T cells sorted from blood, obtained in a trial of the OX40 agonist ivuxolimab. The TCR originated in an adult with an advanced solid tumor such as melanoma, head and neck, liver or kidney cancer. The CDR3, as DNA: TGTGCCAGCAGCGGGGGGACTAGCGGGAGGCTCGGCGCGCAGTATTTT. The encoded protein is CASSGGTSGRLGAQYF.